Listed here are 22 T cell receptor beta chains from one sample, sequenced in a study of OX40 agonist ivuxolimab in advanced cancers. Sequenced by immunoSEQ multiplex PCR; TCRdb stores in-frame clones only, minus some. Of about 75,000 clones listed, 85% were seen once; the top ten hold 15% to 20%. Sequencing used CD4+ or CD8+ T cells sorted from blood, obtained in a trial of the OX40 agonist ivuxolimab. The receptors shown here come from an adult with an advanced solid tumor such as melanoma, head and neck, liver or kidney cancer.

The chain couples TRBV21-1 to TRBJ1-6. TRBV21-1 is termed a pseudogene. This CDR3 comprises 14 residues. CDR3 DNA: TGTGCCAGCAAAAGCGGGACCCCTAATTCACCCCTCCACTTT. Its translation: CASKSGTPNSPLHF.

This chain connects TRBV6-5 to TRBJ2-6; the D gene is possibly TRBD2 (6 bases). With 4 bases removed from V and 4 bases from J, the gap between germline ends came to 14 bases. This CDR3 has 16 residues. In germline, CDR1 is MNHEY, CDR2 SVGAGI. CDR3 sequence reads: CASSSPAGLGANVLTF. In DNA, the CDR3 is TGTGCCAGCAGTTCCCCTGCGGGGCTGGGGGCCAACGTCCTGACTTTC.

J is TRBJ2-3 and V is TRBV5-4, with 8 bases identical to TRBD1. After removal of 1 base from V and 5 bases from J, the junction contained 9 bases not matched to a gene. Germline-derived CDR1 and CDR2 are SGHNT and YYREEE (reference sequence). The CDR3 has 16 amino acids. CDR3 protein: CASSLWRRGREDTQYF. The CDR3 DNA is TGTGCCAGCAGCTTGTGGCGCAGGGGGCGCGAAGATACGCAGTATTTT.

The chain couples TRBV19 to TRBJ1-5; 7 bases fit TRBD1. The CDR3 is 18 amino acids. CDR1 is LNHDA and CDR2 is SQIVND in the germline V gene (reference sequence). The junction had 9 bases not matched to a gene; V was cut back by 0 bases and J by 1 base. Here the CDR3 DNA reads TGTGCCAGTAGTATAGATCAGGGCAGGGGGAAGAGCAATCAGCCCCAGCATTTT. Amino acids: CASSIDQGRGKSNQPQHF.

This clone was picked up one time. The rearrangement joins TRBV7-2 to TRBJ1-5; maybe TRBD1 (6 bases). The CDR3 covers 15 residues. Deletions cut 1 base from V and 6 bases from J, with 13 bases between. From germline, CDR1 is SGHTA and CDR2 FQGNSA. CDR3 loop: CASSLVGGEGQPQHF. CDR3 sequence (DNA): TGTGCCAGCAGCTTAGTAGGGGGAGAGGGTCAGCCCCAGCATTTT. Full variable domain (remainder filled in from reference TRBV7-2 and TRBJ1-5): GAGVSQSPSNKVTEKGKDVELRCDPISGHTALYWYRQSLGQGLEFLIYFQGNSAPDKSGLPSDRFSAERTGGSVSTLTIQRTQQEDSAVYLCASSLVGGEGQPQHFGDGTRLSIL.

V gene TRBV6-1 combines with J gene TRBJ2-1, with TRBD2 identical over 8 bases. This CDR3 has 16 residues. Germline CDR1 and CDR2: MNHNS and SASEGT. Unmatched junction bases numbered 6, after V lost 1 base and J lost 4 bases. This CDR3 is CASSEGASGFYNEQFF. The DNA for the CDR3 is TGTGCCAGCAGTGAAGGGGCTAGCGGGTTTTACAATGAGCAGTTCTTC.

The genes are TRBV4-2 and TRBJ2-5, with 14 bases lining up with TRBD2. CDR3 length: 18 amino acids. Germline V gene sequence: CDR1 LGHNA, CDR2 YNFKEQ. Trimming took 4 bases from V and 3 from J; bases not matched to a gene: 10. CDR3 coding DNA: TGTGCCAGCAGCCCCCAGGGGACTAGCGGGAGAGGGGAAGAGACCCAGTACTTC. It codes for CASSPQGTSGRGEETQYF.

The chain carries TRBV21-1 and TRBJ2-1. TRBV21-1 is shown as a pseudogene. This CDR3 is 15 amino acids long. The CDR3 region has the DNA TGTGCCAGCAGCAAAGACGGGGCCTCCTACAATGAGCAGTTCTTC. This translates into CASSKDGASYNEQFF.

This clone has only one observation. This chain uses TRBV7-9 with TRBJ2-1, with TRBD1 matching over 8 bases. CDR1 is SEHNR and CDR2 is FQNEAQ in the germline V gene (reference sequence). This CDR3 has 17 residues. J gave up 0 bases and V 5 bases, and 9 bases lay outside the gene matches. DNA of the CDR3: TGTGCCAGCAGCCCCCGGGACAGGCCGATCTCCTACAATGAGCAGTTCTTC. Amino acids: CASSPRDRPISYNEQFF.

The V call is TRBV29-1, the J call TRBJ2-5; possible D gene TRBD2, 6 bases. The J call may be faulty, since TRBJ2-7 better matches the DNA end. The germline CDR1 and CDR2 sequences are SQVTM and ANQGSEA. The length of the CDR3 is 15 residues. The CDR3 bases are TGCAGCGTCCCAGGAGGGGACGCAATGACCTACGAGCAGTACTTC. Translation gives CSVPGGDAMTYEQYF.

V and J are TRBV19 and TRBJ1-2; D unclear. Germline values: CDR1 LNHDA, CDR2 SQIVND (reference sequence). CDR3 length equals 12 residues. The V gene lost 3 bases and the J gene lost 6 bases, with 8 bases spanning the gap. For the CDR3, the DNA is TGTGCCAGTAGTATGCGTGGGGATGGCTACACCTTC. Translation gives CASSMRGDGYTF.

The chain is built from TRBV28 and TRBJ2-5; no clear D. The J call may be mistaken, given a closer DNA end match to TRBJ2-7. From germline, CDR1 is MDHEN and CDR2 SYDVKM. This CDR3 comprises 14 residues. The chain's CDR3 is CASSPTRVVYEQYF. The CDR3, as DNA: TGTGCCAGCAGTCCTACCCGGGTTGTCTACGAGCAGTACTTC.

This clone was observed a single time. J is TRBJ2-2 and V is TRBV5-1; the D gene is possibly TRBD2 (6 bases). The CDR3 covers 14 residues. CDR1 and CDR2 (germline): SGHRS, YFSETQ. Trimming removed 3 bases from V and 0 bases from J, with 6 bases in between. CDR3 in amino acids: CASSSSANTGELFF. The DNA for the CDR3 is TGCGCCAGCAGCTCTAGCGCGAACACCGGGGAGCTGTTTTTT.

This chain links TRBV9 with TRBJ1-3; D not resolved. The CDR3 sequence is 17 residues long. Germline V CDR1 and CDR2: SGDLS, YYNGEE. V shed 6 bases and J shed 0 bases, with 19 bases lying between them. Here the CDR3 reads CASTLPRGRSSGNTIYF. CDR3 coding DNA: TGTGCCAGCACTCTCCCTCGAGGGCGGTCCTCTGGAAACACCATATATTTT.

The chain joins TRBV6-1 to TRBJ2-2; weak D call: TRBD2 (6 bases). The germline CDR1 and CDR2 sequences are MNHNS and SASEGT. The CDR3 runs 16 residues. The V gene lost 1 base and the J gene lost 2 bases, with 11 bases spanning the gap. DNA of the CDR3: TGTGCCAGCAGTGAAGTAAGCGGGCGCAACACCGGGGAGCTGTTTTTT. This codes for CASSEVSGRNTGELFF.

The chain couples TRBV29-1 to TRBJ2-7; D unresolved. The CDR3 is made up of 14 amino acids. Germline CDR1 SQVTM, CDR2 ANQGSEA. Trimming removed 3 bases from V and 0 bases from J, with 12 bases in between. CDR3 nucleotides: TGCAGCGTTGAGGAACCGGGCCTCTCCTACGAGCAGTACTTC. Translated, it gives CSVEEPGLSYEQYF.

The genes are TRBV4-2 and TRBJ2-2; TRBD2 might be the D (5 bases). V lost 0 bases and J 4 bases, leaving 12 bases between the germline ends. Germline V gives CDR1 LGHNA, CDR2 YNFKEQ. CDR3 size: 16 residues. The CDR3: CASSQDLGVRTGELFF. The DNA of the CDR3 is TGTGCCAGCAGCCAAGATCTCGGGGTGCGCACCGGGGAGCTGTTTTTT.

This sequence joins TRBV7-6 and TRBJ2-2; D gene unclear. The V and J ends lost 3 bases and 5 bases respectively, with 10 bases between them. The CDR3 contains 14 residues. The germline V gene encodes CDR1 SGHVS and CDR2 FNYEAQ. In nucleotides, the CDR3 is TGTGCCAGCAGCTTCGCCGGGCTGACCGGGGAGCTGTTTTTT. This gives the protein CASSFAGLTGELFF.

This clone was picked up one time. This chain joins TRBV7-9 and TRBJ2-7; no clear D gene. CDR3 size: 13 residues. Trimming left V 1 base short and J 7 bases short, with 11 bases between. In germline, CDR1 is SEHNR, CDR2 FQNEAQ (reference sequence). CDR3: CASSLGPLREQYF. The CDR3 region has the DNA TGTGCCAGCAGCTTAGGTCCCTTACGAGAGCAGTACTTC. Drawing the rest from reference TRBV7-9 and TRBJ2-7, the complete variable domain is DTGVSQNPRHKITKRGQNVTFRCDPISEHNRLYWYRQTLGQGPEFLTYFQNEAQLEKSRLLSDRFSAERPKGSFSTLEIQRTEQGDSAMYLCASSLGPLREQYFGPGTRLTVT.

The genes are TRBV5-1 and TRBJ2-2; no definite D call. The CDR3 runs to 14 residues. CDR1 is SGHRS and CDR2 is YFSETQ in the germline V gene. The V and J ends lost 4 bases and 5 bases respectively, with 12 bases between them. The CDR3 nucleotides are TGCGCCAGCAGCCCGGCGGCGGAAACCGGGGAGCTGTTTTTT. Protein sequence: CASSPAAETGELFF.

The CDR3 sequence is CASSWSSGASYNEQFF. The CDR3 DNA follows: TGTGCCAGCAGCTGGTCCAGCGGGGCGTCCTACAATGAGCAGTTCTTC. V is TRBV11-3 and J is TRBJ2-1; 7 nucleotides agree with TRBD2. The trim removed 4 bases at V and 1 base at J, leaving 7 bases unmatched. The germline gives CDR1 SGHNT, CDR2 YENEEA. CDR3 length equals 16 residues. Full variable domain (rest looked up from reference TRBV11-3 and TRBJ2-1): EAGVVQSPRYKIIEKKQPVAFWCNPISGHNTLYWYLQNLGQGPELLIRYENEEAVDDSQLPKDRFSAERLKGVDSTLKIQPAELGDSAVYLCASSWSSGASYNEQFFGPGTRLTVL.

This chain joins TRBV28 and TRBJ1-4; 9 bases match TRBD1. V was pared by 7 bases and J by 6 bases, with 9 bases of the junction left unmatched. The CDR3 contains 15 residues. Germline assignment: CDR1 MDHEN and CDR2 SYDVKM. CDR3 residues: CASNGRDRVDEKLFF. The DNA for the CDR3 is TGTGCCAGCAATGGCCGGGACAGGGTGGATGAAAAACTGTTTTTT.